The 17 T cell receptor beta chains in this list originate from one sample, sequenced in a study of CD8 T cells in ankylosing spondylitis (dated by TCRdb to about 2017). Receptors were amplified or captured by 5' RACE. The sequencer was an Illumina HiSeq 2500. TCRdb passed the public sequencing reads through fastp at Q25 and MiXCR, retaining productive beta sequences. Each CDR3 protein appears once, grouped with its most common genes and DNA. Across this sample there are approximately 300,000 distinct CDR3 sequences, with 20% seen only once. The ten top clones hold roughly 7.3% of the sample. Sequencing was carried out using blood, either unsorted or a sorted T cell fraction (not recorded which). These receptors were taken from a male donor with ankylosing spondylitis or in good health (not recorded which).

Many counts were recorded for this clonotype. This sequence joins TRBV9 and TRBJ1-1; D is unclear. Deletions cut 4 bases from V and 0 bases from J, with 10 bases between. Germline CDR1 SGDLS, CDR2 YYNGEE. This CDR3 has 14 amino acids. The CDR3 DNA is TGTGCCAGCAGCAGCACGGCAGTGAACACTGAAGCTTTCTTT. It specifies CASSSTAVNTEAFF. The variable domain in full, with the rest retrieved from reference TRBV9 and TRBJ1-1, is DSGVTQTPKHLITATGQRVTLRCSPRSGDLSVYWYQQSLDQGLQFLIQYYNGEERAKGNILERFSAQQFPDLHSELNLSSLELGDSALYFCASSSTAVNTEAFFGQGTRLTVV.

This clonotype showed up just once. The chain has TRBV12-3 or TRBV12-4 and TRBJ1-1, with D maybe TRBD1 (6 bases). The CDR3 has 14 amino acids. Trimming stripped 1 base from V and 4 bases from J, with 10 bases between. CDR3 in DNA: TGTGCCAGCAGTTTAGTCGAGGGGGGCACTGAAGCTTTCTTT. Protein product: CASSLVEGGTEAFF.

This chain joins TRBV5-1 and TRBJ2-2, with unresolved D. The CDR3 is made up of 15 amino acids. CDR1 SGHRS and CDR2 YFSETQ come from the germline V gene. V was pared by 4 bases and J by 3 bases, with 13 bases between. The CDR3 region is CASSGLGSDTGELFF. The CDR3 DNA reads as TGCGCCAGCAGCGGTCTCGGCTCGGACACCGGGGAGCTGTTTTTT.

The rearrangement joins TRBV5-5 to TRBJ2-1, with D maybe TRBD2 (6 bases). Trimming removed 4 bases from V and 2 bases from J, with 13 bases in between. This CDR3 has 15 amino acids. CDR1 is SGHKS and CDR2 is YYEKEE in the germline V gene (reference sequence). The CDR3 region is CASSLEGSTYNEQFF. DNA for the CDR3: TGTGCCAGCAGCCTGGAGGGATCGACCTACAATGAGCAGTTCTTC.

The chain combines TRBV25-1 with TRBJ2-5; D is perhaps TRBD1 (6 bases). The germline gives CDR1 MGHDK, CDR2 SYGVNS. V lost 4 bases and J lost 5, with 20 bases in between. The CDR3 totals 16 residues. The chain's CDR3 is CASSGRQQGHAETQYF. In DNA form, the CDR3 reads TGTGCCAGCAGTGGGAGACAACAGGGTCACGCGGAGACCCAGTACTTC.

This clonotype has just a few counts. This CDR3 is CASSFFSATGELFF. CDR3 DNA: TGTGCCAGCAGCTTCTTCAGCGCCACCGGGGAGCTGTTTTTT. The chain carries TRBV5-5 and TRBJ2-2, with no clear D. The V gene lost 2 bases and the J gene lost 4 bases, with 9 bases spanning the gap. This CDR3 spans 14 amino acids. Germline values: CDR1 SGHKS, CDR2 YYEKEE (reference sequence).

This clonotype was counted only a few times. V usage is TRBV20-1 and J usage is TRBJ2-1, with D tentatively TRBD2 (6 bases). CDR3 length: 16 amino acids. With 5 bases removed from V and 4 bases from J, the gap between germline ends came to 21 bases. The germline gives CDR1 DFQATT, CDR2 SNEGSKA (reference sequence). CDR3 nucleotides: TGCAGTGCTGGGACTTCTGGGGCGTTCCGGTACAATGAGCAGTTCTTC. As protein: CSAGTSGAFRYNEQFF.

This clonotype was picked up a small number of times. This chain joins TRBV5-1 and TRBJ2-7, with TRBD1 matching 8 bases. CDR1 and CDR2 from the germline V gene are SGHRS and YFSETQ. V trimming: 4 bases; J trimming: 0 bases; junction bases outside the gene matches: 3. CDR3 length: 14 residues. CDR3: CASSPGTGSYEQYV. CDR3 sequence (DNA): TGCGCCAGCAGCCCCGGGACAGGCTCCTACGAGCAGTACGTC.

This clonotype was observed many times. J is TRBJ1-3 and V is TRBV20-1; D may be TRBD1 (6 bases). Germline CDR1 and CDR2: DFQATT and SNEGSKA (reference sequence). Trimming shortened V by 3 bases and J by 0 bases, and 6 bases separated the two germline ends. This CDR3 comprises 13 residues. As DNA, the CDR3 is TGCAGTGCTAGGACAGGCTCTGGAAACACCATATATTTT. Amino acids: CSARTGSGNTIYF.

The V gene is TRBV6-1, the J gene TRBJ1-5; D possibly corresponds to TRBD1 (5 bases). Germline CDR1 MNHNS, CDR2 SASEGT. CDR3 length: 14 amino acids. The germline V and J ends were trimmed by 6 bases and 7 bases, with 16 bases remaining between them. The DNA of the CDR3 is TGTGCCAGCAGCCTGGTCTCAGGGCGGCAGCCCCAGCATTTT. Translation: CASSLVSGRQPQHF.

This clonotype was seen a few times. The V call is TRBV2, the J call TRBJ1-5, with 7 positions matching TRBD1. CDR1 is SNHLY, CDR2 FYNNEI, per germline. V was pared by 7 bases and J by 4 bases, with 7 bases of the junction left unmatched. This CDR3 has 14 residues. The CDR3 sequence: CASTRGTVNQPQHF. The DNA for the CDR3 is TGTGCCAGCACACGCGGGACAGTGAATCAGCCCCAGCATTTT. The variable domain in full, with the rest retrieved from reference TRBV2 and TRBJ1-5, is EPEVTQTPSHQVTQMGQEVILRCVPISNHLYFYWYRQILGQKVEFLVSFYNNEISEKSEIFDDQFSVERPDGSNFTLKIRSTKLEDSAMYFCASTRGTVNQPQHFGDGTRLSIL.

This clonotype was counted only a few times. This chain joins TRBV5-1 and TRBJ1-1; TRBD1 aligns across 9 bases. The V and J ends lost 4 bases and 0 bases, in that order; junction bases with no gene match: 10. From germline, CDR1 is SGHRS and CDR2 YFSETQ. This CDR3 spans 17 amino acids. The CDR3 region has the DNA TGCGCCAGCAGCGCTACCGGGACAGGGTTTTTGAACACTGAAGCTTTCTTT. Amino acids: CASSATGTGFLNTEAFF.

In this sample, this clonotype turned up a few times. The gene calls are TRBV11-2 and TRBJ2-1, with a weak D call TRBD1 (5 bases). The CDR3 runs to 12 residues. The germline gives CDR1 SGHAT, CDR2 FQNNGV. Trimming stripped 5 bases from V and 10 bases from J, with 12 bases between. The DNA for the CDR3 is TGTGCCAGCAGCCTTAGGGGCAGAGAGCAGTTCTTC. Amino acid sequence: CASSLRGREQFF.

CDR3 DNA: TGCGCCAGCAGCTTGTATGCGAGAGCAAGCTCCTACGAGCAGTACGTC. Translated: CASSLYARASSYEQYV. The V gene is TRBV5-1, the J gene TRBJ2-7; D not resolved. Germline V CDR1 and CDR2: SGHRS, YFSETQ. Trimming took 1 base from V and 0 from J, leaving 14 bases between them. This CDR3 comprises 16 residues.

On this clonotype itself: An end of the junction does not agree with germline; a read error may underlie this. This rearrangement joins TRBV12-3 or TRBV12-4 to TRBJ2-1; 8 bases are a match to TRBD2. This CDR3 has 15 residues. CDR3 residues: CASSFGGGDINEQFF. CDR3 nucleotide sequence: TGTGCCAGCAGTTTCGGGGGGGGGGATATCAATGAGCAATTCTTC.

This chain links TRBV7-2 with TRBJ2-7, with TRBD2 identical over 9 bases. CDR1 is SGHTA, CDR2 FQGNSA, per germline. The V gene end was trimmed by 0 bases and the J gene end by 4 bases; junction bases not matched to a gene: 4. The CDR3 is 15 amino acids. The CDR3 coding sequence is TGTGCCAGCAGCTTAGCCGGGACTAGCAGGTACGAGCAGTACGTC. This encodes CASSLAGTSRYEQYV.

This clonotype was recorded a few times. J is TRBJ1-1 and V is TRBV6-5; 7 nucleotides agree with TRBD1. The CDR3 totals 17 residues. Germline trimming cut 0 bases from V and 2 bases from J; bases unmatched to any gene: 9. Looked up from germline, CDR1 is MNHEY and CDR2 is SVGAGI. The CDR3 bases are TGTGCCAGCAGTTACTCAACCGTCCAGGGGGTTAACACTGAAGCTTTCTTT. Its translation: CASSYSTVQGVNTEAFF.